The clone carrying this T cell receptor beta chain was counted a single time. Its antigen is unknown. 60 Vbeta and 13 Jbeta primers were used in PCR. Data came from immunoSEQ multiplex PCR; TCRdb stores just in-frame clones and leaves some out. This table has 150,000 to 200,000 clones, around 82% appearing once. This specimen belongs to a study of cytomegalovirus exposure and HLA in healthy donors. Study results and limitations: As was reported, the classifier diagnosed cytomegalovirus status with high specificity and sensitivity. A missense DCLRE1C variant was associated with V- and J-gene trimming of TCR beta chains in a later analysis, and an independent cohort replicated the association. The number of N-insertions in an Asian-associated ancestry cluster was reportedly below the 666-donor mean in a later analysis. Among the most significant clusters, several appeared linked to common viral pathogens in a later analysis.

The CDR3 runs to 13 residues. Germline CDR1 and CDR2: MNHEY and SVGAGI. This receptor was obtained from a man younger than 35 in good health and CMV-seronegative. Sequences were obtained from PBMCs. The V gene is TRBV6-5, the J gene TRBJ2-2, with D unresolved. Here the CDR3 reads CASASSNTGELFF. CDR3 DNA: TGTGCATCCGCTAGTTCCAACACCGGGGAGCTGTTTTTT.